Sequencing of this TCR beta chain was carried out in a study of blood T cell repertoires in COVID-19. Turning to the study itself: Italy, Spain and the United States were the sources of the convalescent and acute COVID-19 samples. In each case, the material was cDNA or gDNA derived from T cells, B-cell-depleted T cells, or PBMCs.

This CDR3 spans 16 amino acids. V was clipped by 6 bases and J by 2 bases; unmatched bases: 12. Germline V lookup: CDR1 MDHEN, CDR2 SYDVKM. In the original analysis: The authors estimated nucleated cell counts from reference gene primer amplification. The table came from immunoSEQ multiplex PCR; TCRdb's copy has only in-frame clones and leaves some out. That table furnishes V, J and clone size, whereas the DNA furnished D and trimming. Of 300,000 to 350,000 clones in the sample, around nine tenths were seen once. The TCR sequence derives from a man aged 25 to 40 who had recovered from COVID-19. The rearrangement joins TRBV28 to TRBJ1-1, with 7 bases fitting TRBD1. Sequencing was performed on PBMCs or T cells enriched from blood (not recorded which). In nucleotides, the CDR3 is TGTGCCAGCAGCCCATGCTGTGACAGGGACAACACTGAAGCTTTCTTT. Amino acid sequence: CASSPCCDRDNTEAFF.